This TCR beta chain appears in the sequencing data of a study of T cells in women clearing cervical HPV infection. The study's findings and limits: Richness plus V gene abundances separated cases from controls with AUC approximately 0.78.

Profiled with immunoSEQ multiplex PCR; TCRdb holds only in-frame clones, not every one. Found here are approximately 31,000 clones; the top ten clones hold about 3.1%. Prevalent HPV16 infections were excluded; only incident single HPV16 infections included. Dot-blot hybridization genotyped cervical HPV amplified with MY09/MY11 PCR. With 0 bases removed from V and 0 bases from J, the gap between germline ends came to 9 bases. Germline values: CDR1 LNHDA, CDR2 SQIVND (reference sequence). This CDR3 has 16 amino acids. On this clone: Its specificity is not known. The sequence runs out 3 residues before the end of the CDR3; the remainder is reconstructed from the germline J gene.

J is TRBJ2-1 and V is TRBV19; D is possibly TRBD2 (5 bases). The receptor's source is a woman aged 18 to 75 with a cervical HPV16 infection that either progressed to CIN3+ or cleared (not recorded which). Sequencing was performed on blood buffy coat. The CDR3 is CASSIDGVFSYNEQFF. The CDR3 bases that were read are TGTGCCAGTAGTATAGACGGGGTATTCTCCTACAATGAG.